This T cell receptor beta chain was captured in a study of blood T cell repertoires in COVID-19 (TCRdb year 2020). Notes on the research overall: Samples from collaborators originated in the United States, Italy and Spain and spanned both the acute and convalescent phases of COVID-19. The material from the prospective study consisted of cDNA or gDNA derived from T cells, B-cell-depleted T cells, or PBMCs. Deeply sampled blood TCRbeta repertoires from subjects exposed to, actively infected with, or recovered from COVID-19 were included in the dataset. The repertoires were released in a freely available public database intended as a resource for research on the immune response to SARS-CoV-2. The samples were drawn from two sources: the first 160 participants of the ongoing ImmuneRACE study, and 950 to 1,500 subjects contributed by 6 global collaborators. Sample metadata almost always included a de-identified subject ID, COVID-19 status, age in years and sex. Where available, HLA class I and class II types were taken from metadata supplied by the sample provider and were not determined by assay-based typing. Here is what the overall study found, with its caveats: The quantity of clinical and demographic metadata differed by source and by participant and was supplied without curation.

Worth noting for this clone: It lacks a known antigen. Base-call qualities are not available, and no considerably larger clone is one nucleotide away.

CDR1 SGHRS and CDR2 YFSETQ are derived from the germline V gene. The CDR3 numbers 17 residues from cysteine through phenylalanine. The sequence is cut down to CDR3 DNA, 51 bases in frame from base 1. Unmatched junction bases come to 7, with V trimmed by 0 bases and J by 7 bases. TCRbeta CDR3 regions were amplified from genomic DNA by means of the immunoSEQ Assay, a bias-controlled multiplex PCR. As for the authors' bioinformatics: Nucleated cell counts per sample were estimated from amplification of reference gene primers within the assay. To quantify the absolute abundance of each unique TCRbeta CDR3 rearrangement, sequence reads were collapsed and filtered. Productive Simpson clonality was computed per sample as the square root of Simpson's diversity index over productive rearrangements. TCRdb stores this immuneACCESS table with in-frame sequences only. Part of the clones is absent; in the studies checked, under half of the shortfall reflects unresolved V genes, and no reason is known for the rest. V and J calls and clone size come straight from that table; D and trimming were deduced from the DNA. The sample table holds 250,000 to 350,000 clones, of which roughly 90% were seen once. The top ten clones comprise about 3.9% of the sample.

Each collaborating institution followed its own protocols to collect whole blood in K2EDTA tubes. For TCRbeta analysis, collaborators shipped samples in one of three forms: frozen whole blood, isolated PBMCs, or DNA extracted from either of those sample types. This receptor was obtained from a woman in her forties or fifties with active or convalescent COVID-19. The source material was peripheral blood. The V gene is TRBV5-1 and the J gene is TRBJ2-1; TRBD2 fits 13 bases in the junction. In nucleotide form, the sequence is TGCGCCAGCAGCTTGGCCAAGACTAGCGGGAGGATGAATGAGCAGTTCTTC. Its translation reads: CASSLAKTSGRMNEQFF.